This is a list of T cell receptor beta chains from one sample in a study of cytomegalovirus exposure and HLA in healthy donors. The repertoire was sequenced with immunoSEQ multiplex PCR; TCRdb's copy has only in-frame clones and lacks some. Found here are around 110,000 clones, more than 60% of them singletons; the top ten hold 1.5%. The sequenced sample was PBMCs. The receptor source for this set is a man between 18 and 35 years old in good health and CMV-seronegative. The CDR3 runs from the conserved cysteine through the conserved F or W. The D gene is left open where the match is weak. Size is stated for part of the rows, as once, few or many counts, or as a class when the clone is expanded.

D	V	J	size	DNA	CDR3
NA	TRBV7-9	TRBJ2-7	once	TGTGCCAGCAGCTTAGCGCTCGGGGGTGGGTCCTACGAGCAGTACTTC	CASSLALGGGSYEQYF
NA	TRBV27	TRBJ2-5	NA	TGTGCCACCGGACAGAAAAGACAAGAGACCCAGTACTTC	CATGQKRQETQYF
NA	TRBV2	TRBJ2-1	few	TGTGCCAGCAGTCTAAGCTCCTACAATGAGCAGTTCTTC	CASSLSSYNEQFF
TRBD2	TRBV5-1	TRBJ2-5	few	TGCGCCAGCAGCTGGGGACTAGCGGGCGGGGAGACCCAGTACTTC	CASSWGLAGGETQYF
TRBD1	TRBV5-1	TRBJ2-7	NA	TGCGCCAGCAAACCCGGGACAGGGGTCCTCGAGCAGTACTTC	CASKPGTGVLEQYF
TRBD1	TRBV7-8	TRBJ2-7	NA	TGTGCCAGCAGCTTACTAAGGGACAGTCTCTACGAGCAGTACTTC	CASSLLRDSLYEQYF
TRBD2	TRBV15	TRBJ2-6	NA	TGTGCCACCAGCAGAGAACTAGCGGTACACTCTGGGGCCAACGTCCTGACTTTC	CATSRELAVHSGANVLTF
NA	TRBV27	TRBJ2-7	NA	TGTGCCAGCAGTTTGGCACCTGGCTACGAGCAGTACTTC	CASSLAPGYEQYF
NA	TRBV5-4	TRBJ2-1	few	TGTGCCACCACGCCACCGAAAAGCGGAAACTCCTACAATGAGCAGTTCTTC	CATTPPKSGNSYNEQFF
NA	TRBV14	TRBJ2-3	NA	TGTGCCAGCAGCCCCTTTGATGGAGGTACGCAGTATTTT	CASSPFDGGTQYF
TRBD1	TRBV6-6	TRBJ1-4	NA	TGTGCCAGCAGCTACGTCCTAGGGGACAGGGCTGAAAAACTGTTTTTT	CASSYVLGDRAEKLFF
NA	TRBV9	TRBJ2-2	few	TGTGCCAGCAGCGTAAGTGGGAGCTCCGGGGAGCTGTTTTTT	CASSVSGSSGELFF
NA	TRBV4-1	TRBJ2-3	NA	TGCGCCAGCAGCCACCCCCCCCAGCGGAACACAGATACGCAGTATTTT	CASSHPPQRNTDTQYF
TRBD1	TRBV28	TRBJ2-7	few	TGTGCCAGCAGTTTAGTTGGGACAGGGCCCTACGAGCAGTACTTC	CASSLVGTGPYEQYF
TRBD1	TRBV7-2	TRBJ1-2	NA	TGTGCCAGCAGCCCATTGGACAGGGAGGACTATGGCTACACCTTC	CASSPLDREDYGYTF
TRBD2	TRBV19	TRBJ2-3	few	TGTGCCAGTAGTATGGGGGGGGGAAGCACAGATACGCAGTATTTT	CASSMGGGSTDTQYF
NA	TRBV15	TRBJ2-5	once	TGTGCCACCAGCACCGGGAGTAATCAAGAGACCCAGTACTTC	CATSTGSNQETQYF